This note documents a single T cell receptor (beta chain) sequence. Antigen: not known. This entry comes from a study of blood T cells in healthy people across ages. Findings and limits, study-wide: Roughly linearly, TCR beta diversity per million T cells fell as age increased. Unsorted PBMCs prevented conclusive naive versus antigen-experienced comparison. Estimated diversity that came from one million T cells was considered an underestimate.

CDR1 and CDR2 (germline): SQVTM, ANQGSEA. The CDR3 totals 16 residues. Trimming shortened V by 7 bases and J by 0 bases, and 19 bases separated the two germline ends. The authors ran a second PCR of about 7 to 11 cycles using a sample-barcoded 5' primer and a J-beta primer mix. Template switching added a 12-random-nucleotide identifier to every cDNA molecule. TCRdb re-derived calls from the 5' RACE reads in MiXCR, one entry per CDR3 protein. The repertoire holds around 500,000 distinct CDR3 sequences, with 27% as singletons. These data were likewise used in another study, on T cells of mothers and their children.

The sample consisted of blood. The rearrangement links TRBV29-1 to TRBJ2-1; possibly TRBD1 for D (6 bases). The origin of this receptor is a boy younger than 10 in good health. CDR3 protein: CSALPLTGLSYNEQFF. The CDR3 bases are TGCAGCGCCCTTCCCCTGACAGGTCTCTCCTACAATGAGCAGTTCTTC.